One sample yielded the 17 T cell receptor beta chains listed below, sequenced in a study of beta chain features in type 1 diabetes. Overall study results and limits: Researchers report that Type 1 diabetes patients had moderately but significantly shorter TCRB CDR3s across all four CD4+ subsets.

Expressed TCRB transcripts were sequenced after all isolated RNA was converted to cDNA. Sequenced by immunoSEQ multiplex PCR; TCRdb stores in-frame clones only, minus some. The sample contains 200,000 to 300,000 clones, roughly a tenth of which appear only once. Which antigens these TCRs recognize remains unknown. Sequencing was performed on naive CD4+ T cells from blood. These receptors were obtained from a man younger than 40 with type 1 diabetes.

The chain links TRBV27 to TRBJ2-2, with 7 bases aligning to TRBD2. Germline trimming cut 2 bases from V and 6 bases from J; bases unmatched to any gene: 9. This CDR3 spans 16 amino acids. Germline values: CDR1 MNHEY, CDR2 SMNVEV (reference sequence). CDR3 residues: CASSLAGRAGSGELFF. CDR3 in DNA: TGTGCCAGCAGTTTAGCGGGGAGGGCTGGGTCCGGGGAGCTGTTTTTT.

The V and J genes are TRBV4-1 and TRBJ2-3; TRBD2 matches at 11 bases. V trimming: 4 bases; J trimming: 2 bases; junction bases outside the gene matches: 5. This CDR3 comprises 16 residues. Looked up from germline, CDR1 is MGHRA and CDR2 is YSYEKL. The DNA for the CDR3 is TGCGCCAGCAGCCGACTAGCGGGGATTAACACAGATACGCAGTATTTT. Its protein product is CASSRLAGINTDTQYF.

This clone has more than one count but fewer than ten. The chain joins TRBV9 to TRBJ2-2, with D perhaps TRBD1 (5 bases). Per the germline V gene, CDR1 is SGDLS and CDR2 is YYNGEE. Trimming removed 0 bases at V and 3 bases at J, with 6 bases between. CDR3 size: 14 residues. The CDR3 here is CASSVGGDTGELFF. The DNA for the CDR3 is TGTGCCAGCAGCGTAGGGGGCGACACCGGGGAGCTGTTTTTT.

The chain links TRBV6-5 to TRBJ2-7, with D possibly TRBD1 on 6 matching bases. The CDR3 runs 14 residues. Germline CDR1 and CDR2: MNHEY and SVGAGI. V lost 4 bases and J lost 2, with 12 bases in between. The CDR3: CASSFDRSAYEQYF. The CDR3, as DNA: TGTGCCAGCAGTTTTGACAGGTCTGCCTACGAGCAGTACTTC.

The genes are TRBV30 and TRBJ1-5, with 7 nucleotides matching TRBD1. Germline CDR1 and CDR2: GTSNPN and SVGIG (reference sequence). V was clipped by 2 bases and J by 1 base; unmatched bases: 11. The CDR3 sequence is 17 residues long. CDR3 region: CAWSRDRYSNSNQPQHF. The CDR3 nucleotides read TGTGCCTGGAGTCGGGACAGATATTCGAACAGCAATCAGCCCCAGCATTTT.

The gene calls are TRBV9 and TRBJ2-4, with 9 bases lining up with TRBD1. CDR1 is SGDLS, CDR2 YYNGEE, per germline. The CDR3 runs to 14 residues. The J segment lost 8 bases and the V segment lost 0 bases, leaving 3 bases of the junction unmatched. The CDR3 sequence: CASSVGDRVDIQYF. CDR3 DNA: TGTGCCAGCAGCGTAGGGGACAGGGTCGACATTCAGTACTTC.

This clone came up a few times. The chain employs TRBV29-1 and TRBJ2-7, with a weak D call TRBD1 (5 bases). Germline CDR1 and CDR2: SQVTM and ANQGSEA. V gave up 0 bases and J gave up 13 bases, with 10 bases separating them. There are 10 residues in the CDR3. CDR3 nucleotide sequence: TGCAGCGTTGAAGATCAAGACAGATACTTC. Translated, it gives CSVEDQDRYF.

J is TRBJ2-1 and V is TRBV7-2; D gene unclear. Trimming pared 1 base from V and 5 bases from J, leaving 6 bases between. This CDR3 has 13 residues. Per the germline V gene, CDR1 is SGHTA and CDR2 is FQGNSA. This CDR3 is CASSLGQNNEQFF. The CDR3 DNA reads as TGTGCCAGCAGCTTAGGGCAGAACAATGAGCAGTTCTTC.

This chain uses TRBV25-1 with TRBJ2-3, with 7 bases identical to TRBD1. The CDR3 is 16 amino acids. Germline trimming cut 5 bases from V and 0 bases from J; bases unmatched to any gene: 8. Germline CDR1 and CDR2: MGHDK and SYGVNS. DNA of the CDR3: TGTGCCAGCAGTACTCACTCGGGACAGAGCACAGATACGCAGTATTTT. This gives the protein CASSTHSGQSTDTQYF.

V gene TRBV18 combines with J gene TRBJ2-7; D uncertain. CDR3 size: 14 residues. The V gene's germline CDR1 is KGHSH and CDR2 LQKENI. Deletions cut 3 bases from V and 0 bases from J, with 9 bases between. The CDR3 loop is CASSPRGSSYEQYF. The CDR3 DNA follows: TGTGCCAGCTCACCGAGAGGCAGCTCCTACGAGCAGTACTTC. Looking up the rest from reference TRBV18 and TRBJ2-7 gives the full variable domain: NAGVMQNPRHLVRRRGQEARLRCSPMKGHSHVYWYRQLPEEGLKFMVYLQKENIIDESGMPKERFSAEFPKEGPSILRIQQVVRGDSAAYFCASSPRGSSYEQYFGPGTRLTVT.

This clone came up a few times. J is TRBJ2-5 and V is TRBV4-2, with TRBD1 as a possible D gene (5 bases). Germline V CDR1 and CDR2: LGHNA, YNFKEQ. The CDR3 totals 13 residues. Trimming took off 8 bases at V and 1 base at J, with 11 bases between the two ends. The CDR3 protein is CASGRASQETQYF. In nucleotides, the CDR3 is TGTGCCAGCGGCAGGGCTAGCCAAGAGACCCAGTACTTC.

This clone occurred a few times. The chain combines TRBV19 with TRBJ1-2, with TRBD1 matching 8 bases. The germline V gene has CDR1 LNHDA and CDR2 SQIVND (reference sequence). With V trimmed by 9 bases and J by 7 bases, 10 bases remained unmatched. The CDR3 runs 13 residues. CDR3 region: CASRQGRSRGYTF. The DNA of the CDR3 is TGTGCCAGCCGACAGGGGAGAAGTCGTGGCTACACCTTC.

The V gene is TRBV9, the J gene TRBJ2-1; 7 nucleotides agree with TRBD2. Trimming removed 3 bases from V and 6 bases from J; junction bases left unmatched: 9. In germline, CDR1 is SGDLS, CDR2 YYNGEE. The CDR3 sequence is 15 residues long. The CDR3 bases are TGTGCCAGCAGCGGTGGACTAGAATGGGTCAATGAGCAGTTCTTC. Amino acids: CASSGGLEWVNEQFF.

This clone was recorded a few times. This chain connects TRBV7-9 to TRBJ1-2; D is possibly TRBD1 (5 bases). Germline CDR1 and CDR2: SEHNR and FQNEAQ (reference sequence). V was trimmed by 0 bases and J by 8 bases, leaving 16 bases between them. The CDR3 loop spans 15 amino acids. The CDR3 sequence is CASSLATPGLGGYTF. The CDR3 coding sequence is TGTGCCAGCAGCTTAGCTACCCCGGGACTTGGAGGCTACACCTTC.

This clone was found a few times. The chain links TRBV18 to TRBJ1-5; D is possibly TRBD1 (5 bases). This CDR3 is built from 13 residues. CDR1 and CDR2 (germline): KGHSH, LQKENI. V was clipped by 3 bases and J by 5 bases, with 8 bases between them. CDR3 DNA: TGTGCCAGCTCACCGCAGGGTGATCAGCCCCAGCATTTT. Translated, it gives CASSPQGDQPQHF.

The genes are TRBV28 and TRBJ2-5; 8 nucleotides line up with TRBD1. Trimming took 7 bases from V and 5 from J; bases not matched to a gene: 9. CDR1 and CDR2 from the germline V gene are MDHEN and SYDVKM. This CDR3 is built from 14 residues. The CDR3 coding sequence is TGTGCCAGCAAGCACAGGACAGGGCGGGAGACCCAGTACTTC. Translating gives CASKHRTGRETQYF.

This chain joins TRBV7-9 and TRBJ1-6; D is undetermined. The CDR3 is 19 residues long. Germline V lookup: CDR1 SEHNR, CDR2 FQNEAQ (reference sequence). The V end was cut by 4 bases, the J end by 2 bases, with 21 bases between. CDR3 in DNA: TGTGCCAGCAGCTCACTATTGGGGAGGCCAAGCCCCTATAATTCACCCCTCCACTTT. Protein: CASSSLLGRPSPYNSPLHF.